The 13 T cell receptor beta chains in this list originate from one sample, sequenced in a study of T cells after yellow fever vaccination. TCRdb re-called the 5' RACE reads through MiXCR, storing one row per CDR3 protein. The sample gives 120,000 or so distinct CDR3 sequences, approximately 9% of which show up once; 40% is in the top ten. The sample was CD8+ T cells sorted from PBMCs, taken on the day of the yellow fever booster vaccination. Every receptor here comes from a man aged 18-30 years who received the YFV17D yellow fever vaccine.

This clonotype was counted between two and nine times. V and J are TRBV9 and TRBJ2-2; 7 nucleotides align to TRBD1. The CDR3 is made up of 14 amino acids. Per the germline V gene, CDR1 is SGDLS and CDR2 is YYNGEE. V gave up 3 bases and J gave up 6 bases; unmatched junction bases: 5. The CDR3: CASSATRGSGELFF. Here the CDR3 DNA reads TGTGCCAGCAGCGCGACCAGGGGGTCCGGGGAGCTGTTTTTT.

The genes are TRBV24-1 and TRBJ1-1; no firm D call. This CDR3 spans 10 amino acids. CDR1 is KGHDR, CDR2 SFDVKD, per germline. Trimming shortened V by 10 bases and J by 4 bases, and 6 bases separated the two germline ends. CDR3 loop: CATSATEAFF. The CDR3 DNA is TGTGCCACTTCGGCCACTGAAGCTTTCTTT.

In DNA form, the CDR3 reads TGTGCCAGCATTCCCCTCAGGTGGGGCGGCCTCTATGGCTACACCTTC. Translated, it gives CASIPLRWGGLYGYTF. V gene TRBV6-5 combines with J gene TRBJ1-2, with a weak D call TRBD1 (5 bases). CDR1 is MNHEY, CDR2 SVGAGI, per germline. This CDR3 contains 16 residues. The V end lost 7 bases, the J end lost 4 bases, and 22 bases lay between the germline ends.

The chain recombines TRBV27 with TRBJ2-5, with TRBD2 identical over 7 bases. This CDR3 has 14 amino acids. With V trimmed by 3 bases and J by 5 bases, 6 bases remained unmatched. Germline values: CDR1 MNHEY, CDR2 SMNVEV (reference sequence). The CDR3 DNA reads TGTGCCAGCAGTTTCGGGGGGATCGGGGAGACCCAGTACTTC. Its protein product is CASSFGGIGETQYF.

Only a few counts were recorded for this clonotype. The CDR3 DNA is TGTGCCAGCAGTTTATCCCACCCCGGGACAGGGTCGGGCGAGCAGTACTTC. Translating it yields CASSLSHPGTGSGEQYF. This chain links TRBV27 with TRBJ2-7; 9 bases match TRBD1. Germline V gene lookup returns CDR1 MNHEY and CDR2 SMNVEV (reference sequence). V shed 0 bases and J 6 bases; nucleotides not matched to a gene: 12. CDR3 length: 17 residues.

This clonotype was detected a few times. CDR3 in DNA: TGTGCCAGCAGCCACGGAGGGGGGGACACTGAAGCTTTCTTT. As protein: CASSHGGGDTEAFF. This chain connects TRBV4-2 to TRBJ1-1; D possibly corresponds to TRBD1 (6 bases). Germline CDR1 LGHNA, CDR2 YNFKEQ. There are 14 residues in the CDR3. Trimming pared 3 bases from V and 3 bases from J, leaving 11 bases between.

Ten or more counts support this clonotype. The genes are TRBV11-2 and TRBJ2-3; D gene ambiguous. The CDR3 spans 13 residues. Germline V CDR1 and CDR2: SGHAT, FQNNGV. The germline V and J ends were trimmed by 2 bases and 0 bases, with 3 bases remaining between them. The CDR3 here is CASSLFSTDTQYF. CDR3 in DNA: TGTGCCAGCAGCTTATTTAGCACAGATACGCAGTATTTT. Together with reference TRBV11-2 and TRBJ2-3, the CDR3 gives the full variable domain: EAGVAQSPRYKIIEKRQSVAFWCNPISGHATLYWYQQILGQGPKLLIQFQNNGVVDDSQLPKDRFSAERLKGVDSTLKIQPAKLEDSAVYLCASSLFSTDTQYFGPGTRLTVL.

The gene calls are TRBV28 and TRBJ2-7, with a weak D call TRBD2 (6 bases). CDR3 length: 15 amino acids. V lost 3 bases and J lost 4, with 16 bases in between. Looked up from germline, CDR1 is MDHEN and CDR2 is SYDVKM. The CDR3 nucleotides are TGTGCCAGCAGTTTTAAGGCAGGGAGGAGTTACGAGCAGTACGTC. Translating it yields CASSFKAGRSYEQYV.

This clonotype was observed at least ten times. The gene calls are TRBV7-6 and TRBJ1-1; tentatively, D is TRBD1 (5 bases). Germline V gives CDR1 SGHVS, CDR2 FNYEAQ. V lost 1 base to trimming and J lost 3 bases, with 12 bases between them. The CDR3 is 15 residues long. CDR3 in DNA: TGTGCCAGCAGCTTAGACGCCTCGGGGGACACTGAAGCTTTCTTT. This translates into CASSLDASGDTEAFF.

This clonotype showed up many times. The CDR3 protein is CASSQRQGGAGELFF. CDR3 nucleotides: TGCGCCAGCAGCCAACGACAGGGGGGTGCCGGGGAGCTGTTTTTT. The chain combines TRBV4-3 with TRBJ2-2; 9 bases are a match to TRBD1. The junction had 4 bases not matched to a gene; V was cut back by 2 bases and J by 6 bases. The CDR3 has 15 residues. Germline V gene data show CDR1 as LGHNA and CDR2 as YSLEER.

This chain uses TRBV29-1 with TRBJ2-7, with D possibly matching TRBD2 (6 bases). Per the germline V gene, CDR1 is SQVTM and CDR2 is ANQGSEA. This CDR3 region has 12 residues. Trimming took 3 bases from V and 4 from J, leaving 10 bases between them. The CDR3 loop reads CSVDVGGYEQYF. Written as DNA, the CDR3 is TGCAGCGTTGACGTAGGAGGGTACGAGCAGTACTTC.

This clonotype was seen repeatedly, ten times or more. The genes are TRBV3-1 and TRBJ2-1; possibly TRBD1 for D (6 bases). The CDR3 length is 16 residues. Trimming pared 4 bases from V and 0 bases from J, leaving 13 bases between. Per the germline V gene, CDR1 is LGHDT and CDR2 is YNNKEL (reference sequence). Written as DNA, the CDR3 is TGTGCCAGCAGCCCTCCCCTGACAGGCTCCTACAATGAGCAGTTCTTC. Translating it yields CASSPPLTGSYNEQFF.

This clonotype was observed at least ten times. CDR3 protein: CASSLQTHNEKLFF. The CDR3 DNA reads as TGTGCCAGCAGCTTACAGACCCATAATGAAAAACTGTTTTTT. This chain joins TRBV7-9 and TRBJ1-4; D uncertain. CDR1 and CDR2 from the germline V gene are SEHNR and FQNEAQ (reference sequence). Trimming shortened V by 2 bases and J by 4 bases, and 8 bases separated the two germline ends. The CDR3 runs 14 residues.